These 9 T cell receptor beta chains share one sample of origin, sequenced in a study of OX40 agonist ivuxolimab in advanced cancers. Using immunoSEQ multiplex PCR, the repertoire was profiled, and TCRdb retains in-frame clones only, with some absent. The sample shows tens of thousands of clones, around four fifths of them seen only once. The source was CD4+ or CD8+ T cells sorted from blood, collected in a trial of the OX40 agonist ivuxolimab. These receptors were obtained from an adult with an advanced solid tumor such as melanoma, head and neck, liver or kidney cancer.

This clone was counted a few times. V usage is TRBV5-4 and J usage is TRBJ2-1; TRBD2 agrees at 7 bases. The V gene end was trimmed by 0 bases and the J gene end by 2 bases; junction bases not matched to a gene: 2. Per germline, CDR1 SGHNT and CDR2 YYREEE (reference sequence). CDR3 size: 15 residues. The CDR3 reads CASSLGAGAYNEQFF. The CDR3 nucleotides are TGTGCCAGCAGCTTGGGGGCGGGGGCCTACAATGAGCAGTTCTTC.

This clone qualifies as medium-sized. The gene calls are TRBV9 and TRBJ1-3; D is uncertain. Trimming shortened V by 0 bases and J by 4 bases, and 14 bases separated the two germline ends. The CDR3 runs to 16 residues. Germline lookup yields CDR1 SGDLS and CDR2 YYNGEE. CDR3 region: CASSVGHQNRGNTIYF. CDR3 in DNA: TGTGCCAGCAGCGTAGGACATCAGAACCGGGGAAACACCATATATTTT. The variable domain in full, completed from reference TRBV9 and TRBJ1-3, reads DSGVTQTPKHLITATGQRVTLRCSPRSGDLSVYWYQQSLDQGLQFLIQYYNGEERAKGNILERFSAQQFPDLHSELNLSSLELGDSALYFCASSVGHQNRGNTIYFGEGSWLTVV.

The V call is TRBV18, the J call TRBJ2-1; TRBD1 agrees at 9 bases. Germline CDR1 is KGHSH and CDR2 is LQKENI. CDR3 length equals 13 residues. J gave up 9 bases and V 5 bases, and 5 bases lay outside the gene matches. The CDR3: CASSADRGSEQFF. CDR3 bases: TGTGCCAGCTCAGCGGACAGGGGATCTGAGCAGTTCTTC.

A single count supports this clone. The V call is TRBV27, the J call TRBJ1-2; TRBD1 aligns across 9 bases. CDR1 is MNHEY, CDR2 SMNVEV, per germline (reference sequence). J gave up 4 bases and V 5 bases, and 8 bases lay outside the gene matches. The CDR3 loop spans 15 amino acids. The CDR3 DNA sequence: TGTGCCAGCAGTACCCGGGACAGGGCAGGCTATGGCTACACCTTC. Its translation: CASSTRDRAGYGYTF.

The chain has TRBV2 and TRBJ1-5; D perhaps matches TRBD1 (6 bases). Germline CDR1 is SNHLY and CDR2 is FYNNEI. V was shortened by 5 bases and J by 5 bases, with 10 bases between the two germline ends. This CDR3 contains 13 residues. CDR3 DNA: TGTGCCAGCAGTACAGGGTTAGATCAGCCCCAGCATTTT. This codes for CASSTGLDQPQHF.

The chain uses TRBV5-1 and TRBJ2-7, with a tentative D call TRBD1 (5 bases). This CDR3 region has 15 residues. V was pared by 4 bases and J by 2 bases, with 16 bases between. Germline V CDR1 and CDR2: SGHRS, YFSETQ. The CDR3 loop is CASSPSPQDPYEQYF. In DNA, the CDR3 is TGCGCCAGCAGCCCGTCACCACAGGATCCCTACGAGCAGTACTTC.

A single count supports this clone. This chain connects TRBV27 to TRBJ1-6; D is unresolved. Germline V gene lookup returns CDR1 MNHEY and CDR2 SMNVEV (reference sequence). Trimming took off 6 bases at V and 10 bases at J, with 16 bases between the two ends. The CDR3 length is 14 residues. CDR3 sequence: CASSPGRGRSPLHF. CDR3 coding DNA: TGTGCCAGCAGCCCTGGACGAGGACGGTCACCCCTCCACTTT.

The gene calls are TRBV2 and TRBJ1-1, with a tentative D call TRBD1 (5 bases). The CDR3 is made up of 13 amino acids. Deletions cut 8 bases from V and 0 bases from J, with 10 bases between. Germline CDR1 and CDR2: SNHLY and FYNNEI. The CDR3 region is CASRGVLNTEAFF. As DNA, the CDR3 is TGTGCCAGCCGGGGGGTGCTGAACACTGAAGCTTTCTTT.

The J gene is TRBJ1-5, the V gene TRBV2; D unresolved. The V gene's germline CDR1 is SNHLY and CDR2 FYNNEI. CDR3 size: 13 residues. V was shortened by 6 bases and J by 5 bases, with 11 bases between the two germline ends. CDR3 protein: CASRTILDQPQHF. In DNA, the CDR3 is TGTGCCAGCAGAACTATTTTAGATCAGCCCCAGCATTTT.